This is a list of T cell receptor beta chains from one sample in a study of blood T cell repertoires in COVID-19. The data were produced by immunoSEQ multiplex PCR, yet TCRdb's version contains in-frame clones alone and is incomplete. The sample has fewer than 90,000 clones, about 80% seen once; the top ten hold approximately 21%. Sequencing input: peripheral blood. Receptor source: a woman aged 80 or older with acute or convalescent COVID-19. Both conserved end residues are part of each CDR3. Fields, in order: CDR3 DNA, CDR3 protein, D gene, clone size, J gene, V gene. The D gene is left open where the match is weak. Expanded clones are given a class, and other clones once, few, many or no size at all.

TGTGCCAGTAGTGCGACAGACGCAACTAATGAAAAACTGTTTTTT CASSATDATNEKLFF NA NA TRBJ1-4 TRBV19
TGTGCCAGCAGCGTAGGAGGAGGTCAATCCTACAATGAGCAGTTCTTC CASSVGGGQSYNEQFF NA NA TRBJ2-1 TRBV9
TGTGCCACCAGCAAGGAACTAGCGGGAGTTTCAAGAGAGCAGTTCTTC CATSKELAGVSREQFF TRBD2 NA TRBJ2-1 TRBV15
TGTGCCAGCCGCTCGGGTACCGGGGAGCTGTTTTTT CASRSGTGELFF NA NA TRBJ2-2 TRBV27
TGTGCCAGCAGCCTTCTGGCTGCCTACAATGAGCAGTTCTTC CASSLLAAYNEQFF NA NA TRBJ2-1 TRBV13
TGTGCCAGCTCCACGGCGGTGAACACTGAAGCTTTCTTT CASSTAVNTEAFF NA NA TRBJ1-1 TRBV7-3
TGTGCCAGCAGCTTAGGTGGACAGGTCGGAAACACCATATATTTT CASSLGGQVGNTIYF TRBD1 NA TRBJ1-3 TRBV7-2
TGTGCCAGCAGTCCACCCCCAGGGCAGTTCTTC CASSPPPGQFF NA once TRBJ2-1 TRBV6-2/TRBV6-3
TGTGCCAGTAGTGCTCCCGGGACAGGGGGCGCAGAACATTTT CASSAPGTGGAEHF TRBD1 NA TRBJ1-5 TRBV19
TGTGCCAGCAGCCCGGGGGAGACCCAGTACTTC CASSPGETQYF NA NA TRBJ2-5 TRBV7-2
TGTGCCTGTCGAGACAGAGCAACTAATGAAAAACTGTTTTTT CACRDRATNEKLFF NA NA TRBJ1-4 TRBV30
TGTGCCAGCAGTGACCCTATCGGACTAGCGGCTTTTAACACCGGGGAGCTGTTTTTT CASSDPIGLAAFNTGELFF TRBD2 NA TRBJ2-2 TRBV2
TGTGCCAGCAGCCAAGATCTAGCGGTGGGGATTCAAGAGACCCAGTACTTC CASSQDLAVGIQETQYF TRBD2 NA TRBJ2-5 TRBV3-1/TRBV3-2
TGTGCCAGCAGCCAGACAGGGGGCGTCTCTGAAGCTTTCTTT CASSQTGGVSEAFF TRBD1 NA TRBJ1-1 TRBV3-1/TRBV3-2
TGTGCCAGCTCACCCCGGAGGCCTGAGGACAGGTCCAATGAGCAGTTCTTC CASSPRRPEDRSNEQFF TRBD1 NA TRBJ2-1 TRBV18
TGTGCCAGCAGAGGGACTAGCGTTTGGGGGGAGCAGTTCTTC CASRGTSVWGEQFF TRBD2 NA TRBJ2-1 TRBV3-1/TRBV3-2
TGTGCCAGCAGCCAGAGCGCGCTTTATGGCTACACCTTC CASSQSALYGYTF NA NA TRBJ1-2 TRBV7-2
TGTGCCAGCAGTGACTCTCAGGGTCCCACCGGGGAGCTGTTTTTT CASSDSQGPTGELFF NA once TRBJ2-2 TRBV6-4
TGTGCCAGCAGCGCGGGAGTTACGCAGTATTTT CASSAGVTQYF TRBD2 NA TRBJ2-3 TRBV7-8
TGTGCCAGCAGCCAAGATGAGGGAACTGGAAACACCATATATTTT CASSQDEGTGNTIYF NA NA TRBJ1-3 TRBV4-2
TGTGCCAGCAGACCCGGGAAAAGCAATCAGCCCCAGCATTTT CASRPGKSNQPQHF NA NA TRBJ1-5 TRBV6-5
TGTGCCAGCAGCTCGGTGGGGAGTGGCTACACCTTC CASSSVGSGYTF NA NA TRBJ1-2 TRBV7-9
TGTGCCAGCAACCTCAGAGGGAACACTGAAGCTTTCTTT CASNLRGNTEAFF NA few TRBJ1-1 TRBV11-2
TGTGCCAGCTCTCCTAGCGCCGGACGGGGCGAGCAGTACTTC CASSPSAGRGEQYF NA NA TRBJ2-7 TRBV3-1/TRBV3-2
TGTGCCAGCGGCTTAAGTCGGGGCAATCAGCCCCAGCATTTT CASGLSRGNQPQHF NA few TRBJ1-5 TRBV6-5